This T cell receptor beta chain appears in the sequencing data of a study of T cell responses to AZD1222 COVID-19 vaccine. Study-wide background: Second-dose timings of about 4 or about 12 weeks were pooled.

Study-wide results and caveats: Across the whole spike, CD4 TCRs peaked at regions 160-218 and 743-854. An increase in Spike-specific TCR breadth and depth was observed after two AZD1222 doses.

V dropped 1 base and J dropped 4; count of bases not matched to a gene: 9. Germline values: CDR1 LNHNV, CDR2 YYDKDF (reference sequence). The CDR3 is made up of 16 amino acids. A remark on this clone: The antigen is not known.

Some clones are missing from TCRdb's copy, which holds only in-frame ones; the method was immunoSEQ multiplex PCR. This repertoire shows approximately 150,000 clones, 85% to 90% found once; its top ten account for 1.5% to 2%. The sequencing used peripheral blood, collected on day 0 of AZD1222 vaccination. The clonotype comes from an adult in good health. J is TRBJ1-2 and V is TRBV15; 7 nucleotides align to TRBD1. CDR3 nucleotide sequence: TGTGCCACCAGCAGAGGTTGGGGACAGTCAGGCTATGGCTACACCTTC. Translation: CATSRGWGQSGYGYTF.